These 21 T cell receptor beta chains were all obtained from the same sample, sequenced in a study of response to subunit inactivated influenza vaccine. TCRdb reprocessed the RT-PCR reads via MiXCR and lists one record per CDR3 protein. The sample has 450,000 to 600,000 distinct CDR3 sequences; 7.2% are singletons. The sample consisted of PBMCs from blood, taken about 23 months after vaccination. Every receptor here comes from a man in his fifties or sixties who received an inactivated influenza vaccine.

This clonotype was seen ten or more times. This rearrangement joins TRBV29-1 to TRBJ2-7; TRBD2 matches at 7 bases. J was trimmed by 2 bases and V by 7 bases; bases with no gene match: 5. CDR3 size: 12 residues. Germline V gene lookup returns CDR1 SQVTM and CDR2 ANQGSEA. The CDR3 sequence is CSGNREAYEQYF. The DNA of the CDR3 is TGCAGCGGGAACCGGGAGGCCTACGAGCAGTACTTC.

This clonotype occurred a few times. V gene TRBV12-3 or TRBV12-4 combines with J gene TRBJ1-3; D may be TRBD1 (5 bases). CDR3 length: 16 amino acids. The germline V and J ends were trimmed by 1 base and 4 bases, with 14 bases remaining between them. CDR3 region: CASSLGSAGLGNTIYF. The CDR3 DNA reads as TGTGCCAGCAGTTTAGGCTCGGCAGGGCTGGGAAACACCATATATTTT.

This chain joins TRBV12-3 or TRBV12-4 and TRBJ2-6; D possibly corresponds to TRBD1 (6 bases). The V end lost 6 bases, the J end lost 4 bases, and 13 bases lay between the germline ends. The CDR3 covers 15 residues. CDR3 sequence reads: CASSRTGLGANVLTF. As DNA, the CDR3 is TGTGCCAGCAGCCGAACAGGGTTAGGGGCCAACGTCCTGACTTTC.

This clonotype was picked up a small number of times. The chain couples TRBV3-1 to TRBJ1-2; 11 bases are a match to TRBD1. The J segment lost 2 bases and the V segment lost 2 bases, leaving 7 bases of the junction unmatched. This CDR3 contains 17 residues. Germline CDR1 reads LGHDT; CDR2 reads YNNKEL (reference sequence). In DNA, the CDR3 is TGTGCCAGCAGCCAAAGCTTCGGACAGGGGGCGAACTATGGCTACACCTTC. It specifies CASSQSFGQGANYGYTF.

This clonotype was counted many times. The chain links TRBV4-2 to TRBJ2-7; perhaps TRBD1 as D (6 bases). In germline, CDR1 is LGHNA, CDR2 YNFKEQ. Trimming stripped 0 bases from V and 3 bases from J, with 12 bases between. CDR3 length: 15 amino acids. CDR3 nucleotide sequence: TGTGCCAGCAGCCAAGATTGGACAGCCTTCTACGAGCAGTACTTC. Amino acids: CASSQDWTAFYEQYF.

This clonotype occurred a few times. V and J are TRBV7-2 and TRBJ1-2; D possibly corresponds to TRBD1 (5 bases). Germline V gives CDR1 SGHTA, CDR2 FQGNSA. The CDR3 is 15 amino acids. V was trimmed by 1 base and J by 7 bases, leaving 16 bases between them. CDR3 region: CASSLGWRGEGGYTF. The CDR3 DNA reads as TGTGCCAGCAGCTTAGGTTGGCGAGGGGAAGGTGGCTACACCTTC.

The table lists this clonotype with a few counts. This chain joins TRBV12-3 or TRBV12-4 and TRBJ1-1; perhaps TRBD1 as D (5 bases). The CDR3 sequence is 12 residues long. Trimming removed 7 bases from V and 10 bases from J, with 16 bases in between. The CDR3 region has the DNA TGTGCCAGCACTTTGGGAGGGGCTCGAGCTTTCTTT. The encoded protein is CASTLGGARAFF.

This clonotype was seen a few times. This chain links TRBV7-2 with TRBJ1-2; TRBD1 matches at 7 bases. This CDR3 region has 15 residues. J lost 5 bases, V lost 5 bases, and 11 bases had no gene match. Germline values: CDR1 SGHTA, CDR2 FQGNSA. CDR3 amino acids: CASSQLHRGSYGYTF. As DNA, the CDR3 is TGTGCCAGCAGCCAGCTGCACAGGGGATCTTATGGCTACACCTTC.

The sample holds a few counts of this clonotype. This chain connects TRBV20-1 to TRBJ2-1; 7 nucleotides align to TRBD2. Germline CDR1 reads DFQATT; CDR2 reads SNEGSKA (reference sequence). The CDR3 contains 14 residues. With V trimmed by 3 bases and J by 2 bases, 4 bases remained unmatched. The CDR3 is CSASRGRAYNEQFF. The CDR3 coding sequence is TGCAGTGCTAGTCGAGGGAGGGCCTACAATGAGCAGTTCTTC.

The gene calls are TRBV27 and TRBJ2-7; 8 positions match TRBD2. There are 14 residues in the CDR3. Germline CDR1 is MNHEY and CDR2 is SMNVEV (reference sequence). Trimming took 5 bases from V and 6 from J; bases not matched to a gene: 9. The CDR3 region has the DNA TGTGCCAGCAGTCTTACGGGACTAGTGGGCGAGCAGTACTTC. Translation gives CASSLTGLVGEQYF.

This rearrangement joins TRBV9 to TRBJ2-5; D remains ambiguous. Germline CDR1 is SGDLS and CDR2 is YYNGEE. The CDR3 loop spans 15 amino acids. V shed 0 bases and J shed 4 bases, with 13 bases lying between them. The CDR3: CASSVGEGWTETQYF. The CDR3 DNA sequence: TGTGCCAGCAGCGTAGGGGAAGGGTGGACAGAGACCCAGTACTTC.

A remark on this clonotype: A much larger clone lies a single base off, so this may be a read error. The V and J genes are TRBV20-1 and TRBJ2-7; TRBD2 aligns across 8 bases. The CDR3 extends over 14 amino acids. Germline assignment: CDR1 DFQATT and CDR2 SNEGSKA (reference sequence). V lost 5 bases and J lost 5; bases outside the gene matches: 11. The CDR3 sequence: CSAGLSGTTDEQYF. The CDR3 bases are TGCAGTGCTGGCCTTAGCGGGACCACCGACGAGCAGTACTTC.

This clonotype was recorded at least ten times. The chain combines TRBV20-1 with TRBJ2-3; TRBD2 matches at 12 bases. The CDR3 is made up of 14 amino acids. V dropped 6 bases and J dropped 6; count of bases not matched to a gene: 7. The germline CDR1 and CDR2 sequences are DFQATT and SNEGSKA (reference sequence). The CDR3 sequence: CSADRTSGRDTQYF. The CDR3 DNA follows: TGCAGTGCAGATAGAACTAGCGGGAGGGATACGCAGTATTTT.

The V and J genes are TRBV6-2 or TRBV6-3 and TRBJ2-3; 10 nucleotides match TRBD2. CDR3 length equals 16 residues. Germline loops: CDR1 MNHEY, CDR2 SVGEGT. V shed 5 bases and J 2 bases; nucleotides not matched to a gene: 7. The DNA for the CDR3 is TGTGCCAGCAGTCCCAGCGGGAGGGGGAACACAGATACGCAGTATTTT. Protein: CASSPSGRGNTDTQYF.

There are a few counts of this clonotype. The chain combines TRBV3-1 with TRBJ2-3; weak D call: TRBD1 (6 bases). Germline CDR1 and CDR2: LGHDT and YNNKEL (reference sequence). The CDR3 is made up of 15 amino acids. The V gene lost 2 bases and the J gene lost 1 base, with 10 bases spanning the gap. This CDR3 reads CASSQQAGGTDTQYF. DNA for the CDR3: TGTGCCAGCAGCCAACAGGCAGGGGGCACAGATACGCAGTATTTT.

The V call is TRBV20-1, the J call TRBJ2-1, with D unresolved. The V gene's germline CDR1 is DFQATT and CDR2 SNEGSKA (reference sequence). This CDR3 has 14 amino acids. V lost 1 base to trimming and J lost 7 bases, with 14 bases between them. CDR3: CSARVPSGVNEQFF. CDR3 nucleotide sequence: TGCAGTGCTAGAGTACCTTCGGGTGTGAATGAGCAGTTCTTC.

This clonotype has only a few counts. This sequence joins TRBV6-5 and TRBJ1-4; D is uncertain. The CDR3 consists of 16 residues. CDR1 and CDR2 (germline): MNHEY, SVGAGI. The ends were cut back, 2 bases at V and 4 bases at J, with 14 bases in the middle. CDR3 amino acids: CASSYIGEVGNEKLFF. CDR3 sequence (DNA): TGTGCCAGCAGTTACATCGGGGAGGTTGGTAATGAAAAACTGTTTTTT.

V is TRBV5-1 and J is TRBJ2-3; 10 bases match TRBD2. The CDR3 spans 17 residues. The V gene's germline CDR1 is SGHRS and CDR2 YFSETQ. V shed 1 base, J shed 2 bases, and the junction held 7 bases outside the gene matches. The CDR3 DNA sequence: TGCGCCAGCAGCTTGTCAACTAGCGGGGCAAACACAGATACGCAGTATTTT. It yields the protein CASSLSTSGANTDTQYF.

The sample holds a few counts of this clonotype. This CDR3 reads CASRFNEKLFF. The CDR3 nucleotides read TGCGCCAGCCGATTTAATGAAAAACTGTTTTTT. The genes are TRBV5-1 and TRBJ1-4; no clear D gene. Germline CDR1 and CDR2: SGHRS and YFSETQ. The CDR3 spans 11 residues. With 7 bases removed from V and 4 bases from J, the gap between germline ends came to 5 bases. Drawing the rest from reference TRBV5-1 and TRBJ1-4, the complete variable domain is KAGVTQTPRYLIKTRGQQVTLSCSPISGHRSVSWYQQTPGQGLQFLFEYFSETQRNKGNFPGRFSGRQFSNSRSEMNVSTLELGDSALYLCASRFNEKLFFGSGTQLSVL.

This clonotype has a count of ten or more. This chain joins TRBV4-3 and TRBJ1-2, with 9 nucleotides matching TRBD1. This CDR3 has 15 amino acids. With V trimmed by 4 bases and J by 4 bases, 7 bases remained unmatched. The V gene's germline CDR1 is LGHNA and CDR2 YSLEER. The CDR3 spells CASSRGDRDSYGYTF. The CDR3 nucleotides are TGCGCCAGCAGCCGGGGGGACAGGGATTCCTATGGCTACACCTTC.

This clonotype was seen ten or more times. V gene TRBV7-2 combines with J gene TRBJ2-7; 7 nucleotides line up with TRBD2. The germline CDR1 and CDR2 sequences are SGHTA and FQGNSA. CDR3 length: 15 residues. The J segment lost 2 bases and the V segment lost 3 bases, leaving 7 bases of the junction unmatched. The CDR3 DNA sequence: TGTGCCAGCAGCTTGGGTTTAGCGGGTGCCTACGAGCAGTACTTC. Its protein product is CASSLGLAGAYEQYF. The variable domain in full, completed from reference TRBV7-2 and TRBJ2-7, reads GAGVSQSPSNKVTEKGKDVELRCDPISGHTALYWYRQSLGQGLEFLIYFQGNSAPDKSGLPSDRFSAERTGGSVSTLTIQRTQQEDSAVYLCASSLGLAGAYEQYFGPGTRLTVT.